These 9 T cell receptor beta chains were sequenced from one sample in a study of cytomegalovirus exposure and HLA in healthy donors. The data were produced by immunoSEQ multiplex PCR, yet TCRdb's version contains in-frame clones alone and is incomplete. The sample yields hundreds of thousands of clones, approximately 83% seen once. The material sequenced was PBMCs. These receptors originate from a woman in her 30s in good health and CMV-seropositive.

The chain carries TRBV5-1 and TRBJ1-1; no reliable D call. Trimming stripped 0 bases from V and 4 bases from J, with 10 bases between. This CDR3 is 14 amino acids long. Germline CDR1 and CDR2: SGHRS and YFSETQ. The CDR3 is CASSLGEVVTEAFF. The CDR3 DNA sequence: TGCGCCAGCAGCTTGGGGGAGGTGGTCACTGAAGCTTTCTTT.

The chain combines TRBV4-1 with TRBJ1-2; D is perhaps TRBD1 (6 bases). Germline lookup yields CDR1 MGHRA and CDR2 YSYEKL. This CDR3 is 16 amino acids long. Trimming shortened V by 8 bases and J by 4 bases, and 23 bases separated the two germline ends. CDR3 bases: TGCGCCAGCTCCGTCGTTTATACAGGGAACGTCTATGGCTACACCTTC. Protein sequence: CASSVVYTGNVYGYTF.

The rearrangement links TRBV30 to TRBJ2-1; D unresolved. Trimming left V 0 bases short and J 11 bases short, with 8 bases between. Germline assignment: CDR1 GTSNPN and CDR2 SVGIG (reference sequence). The length of the CDR3 is 11 residues. CDR3 residues: CAWSVQDKQFF. The CDR3, as DNA: TGTGCCTGGAGTGTACAAGATAAGCAGTTCTTC.

The rearrangement joins TRBV5-6 to TRBJ1-5; the D gene is possibly TRBD1 (5 bases). The V end was cut by 3 bases, the J end by 14 bases, with 15 bases between. This CDR3 is 12 amino acids long. Germline CDR1 reads SGHDT; CDR2 reads YYEEEE. The CDR3 DNA reads TGTGCCAGCAGCTCCCCGACGGGGGTCGAGCATTTT. This codes for CASSSPTGVEHF.

The chain has TRBV5-4 and TRBJ2-1, with a weak D call TRBD2 (6 bases). V was shortened by 2 bases and J by 7 bases, with 7 bases between the two germline ends. Germline assignment: CDR1 SGHNT and CDR2 YYREEE (reference sequence). This CDR3 spans 12 amino acids. CDR3 in DNA: TGTGCCAGCAGCTTCGGGAGTAATGAGCAGTTCTTC. It yields the protein CASSFGSNEQFF.

This chain links TRBV2 with TRBJ2-5; D unresolved. The length of the CDR3 is 12 residues. V lost 6 bases and J lost 0, with 5 bases in between. CDR1 is SNHLY, CDR2 FYNNEI, per germline. The CDR3 nucleotides read TGTGCCAGCAGACAGTACCAAGAGACCCAGTACTTC. This sequence encodes CASRQYQETQYF.

For this clone: The junction departs from the called germline gene at one end, perhaps through a read error. This rearrangement joins TRBV10-3 to TRBJ1-5; D not resolved. Per the germline V gene, CDR1 is ENHRY and CDR2 is SYGVKD. The CDR3 spans 13 residues. CDR3 residues: CAINEEFARPQHF. CDR3 DNA: TGTGCCATCAATGAGGAGTTCGCGCGGCCCCAGCATTTT.

The rearrangement links TRBV10-1 to TRBJ2-4; 8 bases fit TRBD1. Losses at the gene ends were 0 bases for V and 3 bases for J; bases not matched to a gene: 4. Germline lookup yields CDR1 WNHNN and CDR2 SYGVQD (reference sequence). The CDR3 length is 16 residues. DNA of the CDR3: TGCGCCAGCAGTGAGTCGACACAGGGGGGCAAAAACATTCAGTACTTC. Translation: CASSESTQGGKNIQYF.

This chain joins TRBV19 and TRBJ2-1; no clear D gene. This CDR3 has 12 amino acids. V was clipped by 3 bases and J by 10 bases, with 10 bases between them. CDR1 LNHDA and CDR2 SQIVND come from the germline V gene (reference sequence). The CDR3 coding sequence is TGTGCCAGTAGTATCCCAAACCGGGAGCAGTTCTTC. Amino acid sequence: CASSIPNREQFF.